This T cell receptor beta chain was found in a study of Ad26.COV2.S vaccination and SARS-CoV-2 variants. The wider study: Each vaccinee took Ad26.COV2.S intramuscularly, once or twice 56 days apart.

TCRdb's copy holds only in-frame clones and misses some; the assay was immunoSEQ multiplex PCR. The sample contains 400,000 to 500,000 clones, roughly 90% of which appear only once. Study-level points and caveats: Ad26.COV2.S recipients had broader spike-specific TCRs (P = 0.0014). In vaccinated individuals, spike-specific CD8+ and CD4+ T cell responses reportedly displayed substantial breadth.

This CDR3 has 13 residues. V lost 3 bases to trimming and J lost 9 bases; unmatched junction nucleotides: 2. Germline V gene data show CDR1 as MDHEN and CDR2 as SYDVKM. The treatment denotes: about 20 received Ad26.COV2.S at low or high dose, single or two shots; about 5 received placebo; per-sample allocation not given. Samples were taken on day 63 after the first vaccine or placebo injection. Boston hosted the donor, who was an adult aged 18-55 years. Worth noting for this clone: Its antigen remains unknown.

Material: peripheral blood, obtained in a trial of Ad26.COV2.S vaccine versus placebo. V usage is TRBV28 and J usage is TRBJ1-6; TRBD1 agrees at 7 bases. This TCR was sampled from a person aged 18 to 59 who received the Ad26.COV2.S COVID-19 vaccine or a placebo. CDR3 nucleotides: TGTGCCAGCAGTTTCCGGACAGGTTCACCCCTCCACTTT. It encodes CASSFRTGSPLHF.